This TCR beta chain came from a study of shared clonotypes between healthy human individuals. Everyone who donated was a Caucasian adult who lived in Nashville, Tennessee. Division of CD4+ cells produced a CD45RA+ naive subset and a CD45RA-negative memory subset. Assay used: immunoSEQ multiplex PCR; TCRdb lists only in-frame clones, some missing. The table has roughly 1,500,000 clones, around 98% seen once. Germline values: CDR1 MDHEN, CDR2 SYDVKM. The CDR3 is 16 amino acids. With 6 bases clipped from V and 4 bases from J, the junction kept 14 bases outside the gene matches. The sequence derives from a man aged 25-45 years in good health. The chain links TRBV28 to TRBJ1-2; 7 nucleotides line up with TRBD1. The specimen sequenced was naive CD4+ T cells sorted from blood. As to subset: CD45RA+ positively selected. The CDR3 loop is CASRRPGGSFSYGYTF. The CDR3, as DNA: TGTGCCAGCAGAAGACCAGGGGGATCATTCAGCTATGGCTACACCTTC.